This is a list of T cell receptor beta chains from one sample in a study of cytomegalovirus exposure and HLA in healthy donors. The data were produced by immunoSEQ multiplex PCR, yet TCRdb's version contains in-frame clones alone and is incomplete. The sample consists of 150,000 or so clones, roughly 84% of them appearing once. The sample was PBMCs. These receptors originate from a man between 18 and 29 years old in good health and CMV-seropositive. The CDR3 runs from the conserved cysteine through the conserved F or W. Each record gives: J gene, clone size, CDR3 length, D gene, V gene, CDR3 DNA, CDR3 protein. The D gene is left open where the match is weak. Size tells how often a clone was seen (once, few, many) or the class of an expanded clone, and some rows leave it out.

J: TRBJ2-1; size: few; length: 15; D: TRBD1; V: TRBV29-1; DNA: TGCAGCGTCGCCCCCGAGACAGGGGATCTTCATGAGCAGTTCTTC; CDR3: CSVAPETGDLHEQFF
J: TRBJ1-2; size: .; length: 12; D: .; V: TRBV5-6; DNA: TGTGCCAGCAGCTTGGGGGGGCATGGCTACACCTTC; CDR3: CASSLGGHGYTF
J: TRBJ1-5; size: .; length: 14; D: .; V: TRBV6-1; DNA: TGTGCCAGCAGTAAAGTAGAAGAAAATCAGCCCCAGCATTTT; CDR3: CASSKVEENQPQHF
J: TRBJ1-3; size: .; length: 15; D: .; V: TRBV7-6; DNA: TGTGCCAGCAGCTTAGGGCAGGGCTTTGGAAACACCATATATTTT; CDR3: CASSLGQGFGNTIYF
J: TRBJ2-3; size: .; length: 18; D: .; V: TRBV4-2; DNA: TGTGCCAGCAGCGCCCTTTCCTCTCTACCTCCTGTAGCAGATACGCAGTATTTT; CDR3: CASSALSSLPPVADTQYF
J: TRBJ2-7; size: .; length: 13; D: .; V: TRBV7-2; DNA: TGTGCCAGCAGCCCGGACAGTGCCTACGAGCAGTACTTC; CDR3: CASSPDSAYEQYF
J: TRBJ2-1; size: .; length: 17; D: .; V: TRBV4-1; DNA: TGCGCCAGCAGCCACGGGTTCCCGGTCGGTGAAAACAATGAGCAGTTCTTC; CDR3: CASSHGFPVGENNEQFF
J: TRBJ2-7; size: medium-sized; length: 14; D: TRBD1; V: TRBV6-5; DNA: TGTGCCAGCAGTACCGGGACAGGAATATACGAGCAGTACTTC; CDR3: CASSTGTGIYEQYF
J: TRBJ2-7; size: .; length: 16; D: .; V: TRBV7-6; DNA: TGTGCCAGCAGCCCTAGCGGCCGGGGGCTTTTCTACGAGCAGTACTTC; CDR3: CASSPSGRGLFYEQYF
J: TRBJ2-3; size: .; length: 16; D: TRBD2; V: TRBV5-6; DNA: TGTGCCAGCAGAAAGGGACTAGCGGCGATCACAGATACGCAGTATTTT; CDR3: CASRKGLAAITDTQYF
J: TRBJ2-3; size: .; length: 15; D: TRBD2; V: TRBV19; DNA: TGTGCCAGTAGTACAACGGGGGGGCCTACAGATACGCAGTATTTT; CDR3: CASSTTGGPTDTQYF
J: TRBJ1-1; size: .; length: 12; D: .; V: TRBV5-1; DNA: TGCGCCAGCAGCTCCGGGAACACTGAAGCTTTCTTT; CDR3: CASSSGNTEAFF
J: TRBJ2-2; size: .; length: 18; D: TRBD2; V: TRBV7-9; DNA: TGTTCCAGCAGGTCGACTAGCGGGGCGCCTCCGGGGACCGGGGAGCTGTTTTTT; CDR3: CSSRSTSGAPPGTGELFF
J: TRBJ1-2; size: .; length: 15; D: .; V: TRBV5-8; DNA: TGTGCCAGCAGCTACGATCCGCAGGGGCGAAACGGCTACACCTTC; CDR3: CASSYDPQGRNGYTF
J: TRBJ1-6; size: few; length: 14; D: .; V: TRBV5-6; DNA: TGTGCCAGCAGCTTCGGGGGGAGTAATTCACCCCTCCACTTT; CDR3: CASSFGGSNSPLHF
J: TRBJ1-1; size: .; length: 14; D: .; V: TRBV5-1; DNA: TGCGCCAGCAGCCCCTTGGCCATGAACACTGAAGCTTTCTTT; CDR3: CASSPLAMNTEAFF
J: TRBJ2-5; size: .; length: 19; D: TRBD2; V: TRBV4-3; DNA: TGCGCCAGCAGCCAAGACCCCCTAGCGGGGAGGGTTTTTGGGGAGACCCAGTACTTC; CDR3: CASSQDPLAGRVFGETQYF
J: TRBJ1-1; size: .; length: 15; D: TRBD1; V: TRBV7-9; DNA: TGTGCCAGCAGCCCGACGGACAGGGTATACACTGAAGCTTTCTTT; CDR3: CASSPTDRVYTEAFF
J: TRBJ2-2; size: once; length: 17; D: TRBD2; V: TRBV27; DNA: TGTGCCAGCAAGTCGCAGCGGGGGGGCACTAACACCGGGGAGCTGTTTTTT; CDR3: CASKSQRGGTNTGELFF
J: TRBJ1-4; size: .; length: 15; D: TRBD1; V: TRBV19; DNA: TGTGCCAGTAGTATTGGGGCAGGGGGCGTTGAAAAACTGTTTTTT; CDR3: CASSIGAGGVEKLFF